Only a few counts were recorded for the clone carrying this T cell receptor beta chain. Its cognate antigen is unknown. The data were taken from a study of cytomegalovirus exposure and HLA in healthy donors. Study results and limitations: A later analysis found most CMV-associated TCR beta chains apparently HLA-restricted.

CDR1 is LGHNA, CDR2 YSLEER, per germline. Trimming removed 3 bases from V and 5 bases from J, with 11 bases in between. The CDR3 spans 13 residues. PCR primers comprised 60 Vbeta and 13 Jbeta primers. The table came from immunoSEQ multiplex PCR; TCRdb's copy has only in-frame clones and leaves some out. The table includes 35,000 to 50,000 clones, roughly half detected once. The sequencing sample was made of PBMCs. The J gene is TRBJ2-7, the V gene TRBV4-3; no firm D call. The sequence was collected from a human donor in good health. CDR3 region: CASSQSLSDEQYF. The CDR3 nucleotides read TGCGCCAGCAGCCAGTCCCTGTCCGACGAGCAGTACTTC.